Sequencing of this TCR beta chain was carried out in a study of T cells after yellow fever vaccination (dated by TCRdb to between 2019 and 2020). Study-wide context: The SMART-Seq v4 Ultra Low Input RNA kit was used to prepare libraries from fractions with low cell numbers. To track T-cell clones before and after primary and booster YFV17D yellow fever vaccination, bulk TCR alpha and beta repertoires were sequenced longitudinally. Two healthy male donors, one aged 18 to 29 and one aged 30 to 40 years, were included in the cohort. Blood was drawn at multiple timepoints before and after primary and secondary immunization, with bulk PBMC replicates and cell subsets isolated. General conclusions and limits of the study: Most clones expanded after primary vaccination were re-detected after the booster (about 95% of CD4 and about nine tenths of CD8), suggesting broad memory maintenance. A small fraction of clonotypes appeared in both the CD4 and CD8 compartments, likely as a result of convergent recombination. Compared with the primary T-cell response, the secondary T-cell response was weaker but faster, peaking on day 5 rather than day 15. Because the study included only two donors, the extent to which the findings can be generalized is limited. Because abundant contaminating clonotypes from the bulk population could be contained in FACS-sorted repertoires, computational filtering was required.

The intended sense of this specimen's treatment or condition label: live attenuated yellow fever vaccine strain. At each blood-draw timepoint, two biological replicates of bulk PBMCs were collected. A standard Ficoll-Paque protocol was used to isolate PBMCs from peripheral blood. RNA was extracted with TriZol from bulk PBMCs, CD4 and CD8 fractions, and dextramer-positive and dextramer-negative fractions. Inclusive of the bounding cysteine and phenylalanine, the CDR3 is 18 residues long. The only DNA kept is the CDR3, 54 bases in frame from the first base. V loses 1 base at its end and J loses 0 bases; junction bases beyond the gene matches: 6. Sequences SGHRS (CDR1) and YFSETQ (CDR2) are obtained from the germline V gene. This clonotype was seen more than once but under ten times. Its antigen is unknown. Per-nucleotide qualities are absent, and no much larger clonotype sits a single base away. Synthesis of TCR cDNA relied on 5'RACE template switching, a step that introduced a universal primer site along with unique molecular identifiers. cDNA synthesis was primed from both the TCR alpha and TCR beta constant segments. Library amplification used two PCR steps, and the second PCR step added sample barcodes and sequencing adapters. Sequencing of the libraries was done on either Illumina HiSeq 2500 (2x100 bp) or NovaSeq (2x150 bp). The authors' analysis ran thus. MIGEC handled demultiplexing of reads and collapsing into UMI consensus sequences, while MiXCR performed V(D)J alignment. Clonotypes responding to the vaccine were identified with edgeR on replicate PBMC samples, with the criteria of FDR below 0.01 and a log2 fold change above 5 up to day 15. CD4 or CD8 identity was assigned to each bulk clonotype according to whether the clonotype was present at higher abundance in the sequenced CD4 repertoire or the sequenced CD8 repertoire. In-frame beta chains were kept once TCRdb had trimmed the public reads at Q25 with fastp and called clones with MiXCR. CDR3 protein duplicates are merged, each entry listing the most common genes and DNA. These V and J calls rely on TCRdb rather than the paper's analysis. Counted in this sample were 620,000 or so distinct CDR3 sequences; about 15% of them appeared once. The ten biggest clones cover 17% of the sample.

The chain is made from TRBV5-1 and TRBJ2-3, and TRBD2 matches 12 of the central bases. The specimen was PBMCs, collected less than 6 days after the first yellow fever vaccination. This receptor was identified in a man between 18 and 29 years old who received the YFV17D yellow fever vaccine. The CDR3 region reads CASSLLGTSGGSTDTQYF. The DNA sequence reads TGCGCCAGCAGCTTGCTTGGTACTAGCGGGGGGAGCACAGATACGCAGTATTTT.